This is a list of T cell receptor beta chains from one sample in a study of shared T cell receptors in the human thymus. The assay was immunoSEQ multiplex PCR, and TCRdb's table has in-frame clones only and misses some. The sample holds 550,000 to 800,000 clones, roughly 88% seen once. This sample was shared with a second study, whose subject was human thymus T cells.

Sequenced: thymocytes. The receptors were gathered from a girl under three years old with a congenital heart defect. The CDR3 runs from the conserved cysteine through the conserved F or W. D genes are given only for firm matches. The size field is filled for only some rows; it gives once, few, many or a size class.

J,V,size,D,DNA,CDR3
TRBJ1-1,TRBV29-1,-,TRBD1,TGCAGCGTTGACCGGTGCAGGGGGCGAACTGAAGCTTTCTTT,CSVDRCRGRTEAFF
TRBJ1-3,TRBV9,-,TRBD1,TGTGCCAGCAGCGCCGGGGACAGGGGATCCGGAAACACCATATATTTT,CASSAGDRGSGNTIYF
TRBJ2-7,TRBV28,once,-,TGTGCCAGCAGTCCTCTAGCGTTTAGCTACGAGCAGTACTTC,CASSPLAFSYEQYF
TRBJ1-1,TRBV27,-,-,TGTGCCAGCAGTCCCTCCCCTTACAGGGTAGGGAACACTGAAGCTTTCTTT,CASSPSPYRVGNTEAFF
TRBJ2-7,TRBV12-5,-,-,TGTGCTAGTGCCAAACCGCAGGGAATCGTGGCCGAGCAGTACTTC,CASAKPQGIVAEQYF
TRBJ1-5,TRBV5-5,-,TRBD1,TGTGCCAGCAGCGGCAGGGGGCCTTCACTACCTTATAGCAATCAGCCCCAGCATTTT,CASSGRGPSLPYSNQPQHF
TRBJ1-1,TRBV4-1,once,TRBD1,TGCGCCAGCAGCCAAACCCGACAGGGATTACTTCGAAACACTGAAGCTTTCTTT,CASSQTRQGLLRNTEAFF
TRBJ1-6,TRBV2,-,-,TGTGCCAGCAGTGAGGCGGGACGGGATCATTCACCCCTCCACTTT,CASSEAGRDHSPLHF
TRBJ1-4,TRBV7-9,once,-,TGTGCCAGCAGCCAAAGGGGGGGGCTGGAAGAAAAACTGTTTTTT,CASSQRGGLEEKLFF
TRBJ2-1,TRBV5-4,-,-,TGTGCCAGCAGCTTGTGTGGAGTTCATGAGCAGTTCTTC,CASSLCGVHEQFF
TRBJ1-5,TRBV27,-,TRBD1,TGTGCCAGCAGTTCGGGACAGGGGGCCCCCAATCAGCCCCAGCATTTT,CASSSGQGAPNQPQHF
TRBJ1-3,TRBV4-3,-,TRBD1,TGCGCCAGCAGCCACGTTCCTAGCGACAGGGGATCTGGAAACACCATATATTTT,CASSHVPSDRGSGNTIYF
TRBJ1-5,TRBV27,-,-,TGTGCCAGCAGTACAGGGCGTAGCAATCAGCCCCAGCATTTT,CASSTGRSNQPQHF
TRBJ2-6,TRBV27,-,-,TGTGCCAGCAGTCCACGACTCTCTGGGGCCAACGTCCTGACTTTC,CASSPRLSGANVLTF
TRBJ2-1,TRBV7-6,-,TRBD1,TGTGCCAGCAGCTTAGGGACAGGGGAGGACAATGAGCAGTTCTTC,CASSLGTGEDNEQFF
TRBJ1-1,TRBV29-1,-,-,TGCAGCGTTGAAGAGGAAAAAACAGGGACGGGGAACGCTGAAGCTTTCTTT,CSVEEEKTGTGNAEAFF
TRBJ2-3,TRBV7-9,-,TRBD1,TGTGCCAGCAGATCTCCCCCGGGACAGAGCACAGATACGCAGTATTTT,CASRSPPGQSTDTQYF
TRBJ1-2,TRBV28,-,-,TGTGCCAGCGAGGGGGTGGGCTATGGCTACACCTTC,CASEGVGYGYTF
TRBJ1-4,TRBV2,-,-,TGTGCCAGCAAAGGGGACTGGACCCGTGCAACTAATGAAAAACTGTTTTTT,CASKGDWTRATNEKLFF
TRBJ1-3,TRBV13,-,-,TGTGCCAGCAGCTTAGGCCAGGGAAACTCTGGAAACACCATATATTTT,CASSLGQGNSGNTIYF
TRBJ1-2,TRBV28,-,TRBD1,TGTGCCAGCAGTCTGACCAAAAGACAGGGACATGGCTACACCTTC,CASSLTKRQGHGYTF
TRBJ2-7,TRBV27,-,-,TGTGCCAGCAGTTTATTCCCCGAAAAGAGGGACGAGCAGTACTTC,CASSLFPEKRDEQYF
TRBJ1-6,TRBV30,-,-,TGTGCCTGGAGTGTACGAGGAGGACGGGAGATTTCACCCCTCCACTTT,CAWSVRGGREISPLHF
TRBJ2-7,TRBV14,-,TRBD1,TGTGCCAGCAGCTCGGACAGGGAGAAGGAAGAGCAGTACTTC,CASSSDREKEEQYF
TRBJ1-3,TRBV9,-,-,TGTGCCAGCAGCGTAGAAGAGCGAGACTCTGGAAACACCATATATTTT,CASSVEERDSGNTIYF
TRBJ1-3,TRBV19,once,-,TGTGCCAGTAGTCATCTGGGGGGCTCTGGAAACACCATATATTTT,CASSHLGGSGNTIYF
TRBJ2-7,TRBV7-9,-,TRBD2,TGTGCCAGCAGCTCCTACGGTACTAGCGGGGGTAGCTCCTACGAGCAGTACTTC,CASSSYGTSGGSSYEQYF
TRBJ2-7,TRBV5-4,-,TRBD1,TGTGCCAGCAGCATACAGGGGGCCAGCGAGCAGTACTTC,CASSIQGASEQYF
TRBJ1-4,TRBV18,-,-,TGTGCCAGCTCACCGAGTGTCTCCTTTAATGAAAAACTGTTTTTT,CASSPSVSFNEKLFF
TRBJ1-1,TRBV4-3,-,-,TGCGCCAGCAGCCTAGGAGAAGACCTGGTTACATTTAAGAACACTGAAGCTTTCTTT,CASSLGEDLVTFKNTEAFF
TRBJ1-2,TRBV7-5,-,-,TGTGCCAGAAGCCAAGACCCGAGAACTAGATCCTTC,CARSQDPRTRSF
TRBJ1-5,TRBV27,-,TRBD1,TGTGCCAGCGCCCATTCGAAGACAGGGGTGAGCAATCAGCCCCAGCATTTT,CASAHSKTGVSNQPQHF
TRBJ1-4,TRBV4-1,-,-,TGCGCCAGCAGCCAACCCCGAGGGCAAACGGGAGAGTGTGAAAAACTGTTTTTT,CASSQPRGQTGECEKLFF
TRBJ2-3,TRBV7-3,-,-,TGTGCCAGCAGCTTAAAACGGGAAAATACGCAGTATTTT,CASSLKRENTQYF
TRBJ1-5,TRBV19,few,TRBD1,TGTGCCAGTAGTACATATTTAATCCGGGACAGAGAAGTCCTAGGTGGCAATCAGCCCCAGCATTTT,CASSTYLIRDREVLGGNQPQHF
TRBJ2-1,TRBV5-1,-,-,TGCGCCAGCAGCTTTGGTTTAACACGGAGCTCCTACAATGAGCAGTTCTTC,CASSFGLTRSSYNEQFF
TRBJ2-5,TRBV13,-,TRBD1,TGTGCCAGCAGCTTAGAGGGCAGGGGGCTGGCTGGAAAAGAGACCCAGTACTTC,CASSLEGRGLAGKETQYF
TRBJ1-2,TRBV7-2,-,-,TGTGCCAGCGGATGGAGACAGGAACCCCCCTACTATGGCTACACCTTC,CASGWRQEPPYYGYTF
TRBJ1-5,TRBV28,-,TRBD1,TGTGCCAGCAGTCCCCTCCGGACAGGGGATCTTTATAGCAATCAGCCCCAGCATTTT,CASSPLRTGDLYSNQPQHF
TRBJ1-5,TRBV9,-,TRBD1,TGTGCCAGCAGCGACGGACAGGGGACGGGACAGCCCCAGCATTTT,CASSDGQGTGQPQHF
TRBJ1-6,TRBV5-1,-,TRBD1,TGCGCCAGCAGCCCGGGACAGGGCTATAATTCACCCCTCCACTTT,CASSPGQGYNSPLHF
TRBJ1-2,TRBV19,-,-,TGTGCCAGTAGTATATTCCCCTCCGTAGACTATGGCTACACCTTC,CASSIFPSVDYGYTF
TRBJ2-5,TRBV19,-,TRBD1,TGTGCCAGTAGTAGGGGACAGCGGGAGACCCAGTACTTC,CASSRGQRETQYF
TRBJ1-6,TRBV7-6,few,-,TGTGCCAGCAGCCTGGGGCAGGATAATTCACCCCTCCACTTT,CASSLGQDNSPLHF
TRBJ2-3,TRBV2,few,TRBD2,TGTGCCAGCAGTCGAAGCGGGGGGGAGTCAGATACGCAGTATTTT,CASSRSGGESDTQYF
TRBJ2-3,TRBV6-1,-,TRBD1,TGTGCCAGCAGCCCGGACAGGGGGTACGATACGCAGTATTTT,CASSPDRGYDTQYF
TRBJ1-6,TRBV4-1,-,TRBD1,TGCGCCAGCAGCCAACCGACAGGGGGCGATTCACCCCTCCACTTT,CASSQPTGGDSPLHF
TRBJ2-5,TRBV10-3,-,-,TGTGCCATCAGTGGTCAGGGGCCCCAAGAGACCCAGTACTTC,CAISGQGPQETQYF
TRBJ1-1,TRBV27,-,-,TGTGCCAGCAGCAAATCCAGGATCACTGAAGCTTTCTTT,CASSKSRITEAFF
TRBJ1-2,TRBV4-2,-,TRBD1,TGTGCCAGCAGCCGAACGGACAGGCATGACTATGGCTACACCTTC,CASSRTDRHDYGYTF
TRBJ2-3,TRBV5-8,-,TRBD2,TGTGCCAGCAGCCGAGGGACTAGCGGGGGAACAGATACGCAGTATTTT,CASSRGTSGGTDTQYF
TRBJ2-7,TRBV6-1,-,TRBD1,TGTGCCAGCGACAGGGACTACGAGCAGTACTTC,CASDRDYEQYF
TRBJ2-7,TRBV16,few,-,TGTGCCAGCAGCCCCTCGCGTCCGGCCGCGGGGTCCTACGAGCAGTACTTC,CASSPSRPAAGSYEQYF